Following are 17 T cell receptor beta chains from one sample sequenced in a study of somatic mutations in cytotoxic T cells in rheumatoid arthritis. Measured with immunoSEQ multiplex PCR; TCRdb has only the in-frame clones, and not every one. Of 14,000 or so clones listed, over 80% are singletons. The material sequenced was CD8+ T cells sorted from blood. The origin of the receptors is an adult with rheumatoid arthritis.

CDR3 loop: CASKPGPYGYTF. CDR3 DNA sequence: TGTGCCAGCAAACCGGGTCCCTATGGCTACACCTTC. This chain links TRBV2 with TRBJ1-2; D gene unclear. The germline V and J ends were trimmed by 7 bases and 4 bases, with 10 bases remaining between them. This CDR3 is built from 12 residues. The germline gives CDR1 SNHLY, CDR2 FYNNEI.

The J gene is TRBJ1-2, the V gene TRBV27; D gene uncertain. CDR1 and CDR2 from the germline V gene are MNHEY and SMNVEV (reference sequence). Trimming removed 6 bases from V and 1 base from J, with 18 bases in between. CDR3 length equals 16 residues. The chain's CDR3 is CASSLYSVSRNYGYTF. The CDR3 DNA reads TGTGCCAGCAGCCTCTATTCAGTATCCCGTAACTATGGCTACACCTTC.

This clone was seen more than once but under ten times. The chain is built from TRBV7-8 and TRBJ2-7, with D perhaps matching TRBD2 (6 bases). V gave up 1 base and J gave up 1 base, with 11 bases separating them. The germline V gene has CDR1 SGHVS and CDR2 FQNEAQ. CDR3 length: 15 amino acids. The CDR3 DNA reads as TGTGCCAGCAGCTTAGGACCGGGAGAATCCTACGAGCAGTACTTC. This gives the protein CASSLGPGESYEQYF.

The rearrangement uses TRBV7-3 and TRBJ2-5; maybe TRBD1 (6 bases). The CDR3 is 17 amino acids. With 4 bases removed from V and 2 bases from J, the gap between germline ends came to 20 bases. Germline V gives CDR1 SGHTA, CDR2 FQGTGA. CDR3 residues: CASSYEVGQGLQETQYF. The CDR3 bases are TGTGCCAGCAGCTACGAAGTGGGGCAGGGGCTTCAAGAGACCCAGTACTTC.

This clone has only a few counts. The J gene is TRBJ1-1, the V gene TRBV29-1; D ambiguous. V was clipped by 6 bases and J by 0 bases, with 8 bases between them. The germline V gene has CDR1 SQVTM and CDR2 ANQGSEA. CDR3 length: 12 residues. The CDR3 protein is CSVDYLNTEAFF. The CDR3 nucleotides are TGCAGCGTAGATTATCTGAACACTGAAGCTTTCTTT.

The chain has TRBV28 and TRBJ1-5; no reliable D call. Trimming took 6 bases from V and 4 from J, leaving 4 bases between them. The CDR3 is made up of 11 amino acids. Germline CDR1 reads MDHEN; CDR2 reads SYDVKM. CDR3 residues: CASRSNQPQHF. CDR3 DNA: TGTGCCAGCAGGTCAAATCAGCCCCAGCATTTT. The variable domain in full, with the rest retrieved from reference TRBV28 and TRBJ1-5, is DVKVTQSSRYLVKRTGEKVFLECVQDMDHENMFWYRQDPGLGLRLIYFSYDVKMKEKGDIPEGYSVSREKKERFSLILESASTNQTSMYLCASRSNQPQHFGDGTRLSIL.

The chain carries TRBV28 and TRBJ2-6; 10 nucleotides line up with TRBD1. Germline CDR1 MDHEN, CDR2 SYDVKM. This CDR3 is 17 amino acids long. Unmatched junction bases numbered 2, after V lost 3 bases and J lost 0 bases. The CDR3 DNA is TGTGCCAGCAGTTTGGGACAGGGGCGCTCTGGGGCCAACGTCCTGACTTTC. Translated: CASSLGQGRSGANVLTF.

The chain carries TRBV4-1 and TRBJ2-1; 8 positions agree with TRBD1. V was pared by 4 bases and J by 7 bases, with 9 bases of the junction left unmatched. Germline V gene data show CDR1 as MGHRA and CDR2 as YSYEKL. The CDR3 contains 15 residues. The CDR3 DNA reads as TGCGCCAGCAGCCTCGGACCCGGACAGGGAAATGAGCAGTTCTTC. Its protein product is CASSLGPGQGNEQFF.

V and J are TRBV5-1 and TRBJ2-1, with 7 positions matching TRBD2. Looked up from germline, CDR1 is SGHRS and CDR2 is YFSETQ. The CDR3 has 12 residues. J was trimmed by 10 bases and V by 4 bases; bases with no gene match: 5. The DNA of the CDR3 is TGCGCCAGCAGCCCGGGGAGGGGCGAGCAGTTCTTC. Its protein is CASSPGRGEQFF.

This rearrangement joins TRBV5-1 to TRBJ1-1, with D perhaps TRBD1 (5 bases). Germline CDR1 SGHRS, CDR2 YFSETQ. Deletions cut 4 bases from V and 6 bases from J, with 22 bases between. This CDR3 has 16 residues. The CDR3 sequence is CASSPTSGAGFSEAFF. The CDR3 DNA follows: TGCGCCAGCAGCCCCACCTCCGGCGCAGGGTTCTCTGAAGCTTTCTTT.

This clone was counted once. The CDR3: CASSLGRGFNNEQFF. The CDR3 nucleotides are TGTGCCAGCAGCTTAGGGCGGGGGTTCAACAATGAGCAGTTCTTC. The chain uses TRBV11-3 and TRBJ2-1; 7 nucleotides align to TRBD2. CDR1 and CDR2 (germline): SGHNT, YENEEA. The CDR3 totals 15 residues. J lost 5 bases, V lost 1 base, and 5 bases had no gene match.

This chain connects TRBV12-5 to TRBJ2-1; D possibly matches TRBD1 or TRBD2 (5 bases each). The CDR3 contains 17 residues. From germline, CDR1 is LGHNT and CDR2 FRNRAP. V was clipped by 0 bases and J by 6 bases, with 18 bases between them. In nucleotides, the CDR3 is TGTGCTAGTGGTTTGGTACTAGGGCTAGAGGGGCCCAATGAGCAGTTCTTC. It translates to CASGLVLGLEGPNEQFF. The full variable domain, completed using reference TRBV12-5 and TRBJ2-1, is DARVTQTPRHKVTEMGQEVTMRCQPILGHNTVFWYRQTMMQGLELLAYFRNRAPLDDSGMPKDRFSAEMPDATLATLKIQPSEPRDSAVYFCASGLVLGLEGPNEQFFGPGTRLTVL.

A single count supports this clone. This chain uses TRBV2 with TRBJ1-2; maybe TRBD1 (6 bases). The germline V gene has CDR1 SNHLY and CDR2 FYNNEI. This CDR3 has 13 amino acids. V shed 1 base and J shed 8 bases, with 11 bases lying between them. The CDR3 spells CASSEGRGYGYTF. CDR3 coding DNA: TGTGCCAGCAGTGAAGGCAGGGGCTACGGCTACACCTTC.

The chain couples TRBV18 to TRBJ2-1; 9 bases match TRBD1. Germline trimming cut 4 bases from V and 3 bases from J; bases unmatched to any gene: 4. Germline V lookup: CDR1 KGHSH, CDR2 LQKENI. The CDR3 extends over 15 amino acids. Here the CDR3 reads CASSQGQGNYNEQFF. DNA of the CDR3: TGTGCCAGCTCACAGGGACAGGGTAACTACAATGAGCAGTTCTTC.

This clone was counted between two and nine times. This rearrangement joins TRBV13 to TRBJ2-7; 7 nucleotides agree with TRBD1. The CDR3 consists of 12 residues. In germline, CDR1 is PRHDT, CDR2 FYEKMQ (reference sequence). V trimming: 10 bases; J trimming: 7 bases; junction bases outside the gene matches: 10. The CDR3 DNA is TGTGCCATATCGACAGGGACGGGAGAGCAGTACTTC. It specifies CAISTGTGEQYF. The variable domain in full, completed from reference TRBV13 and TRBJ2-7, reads AAGVIQSPRHLIKEKRETATLKCYPIPRHDTVYWYQQGPGQDPQFLISFYEKMQSDKGSIPDRFSAQQFSDYHSELNMSSLELGDSALYFCAISTGTGEQYFGPGTRLTVT.

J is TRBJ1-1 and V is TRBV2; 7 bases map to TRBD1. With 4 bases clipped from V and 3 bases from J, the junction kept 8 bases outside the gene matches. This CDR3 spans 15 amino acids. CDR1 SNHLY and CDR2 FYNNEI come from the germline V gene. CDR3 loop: CASSGYRGRDTEAFF. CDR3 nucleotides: TGTGCCAGCAGTGGTTACAGGGGTAGGGACACTGAAGCTTTCTTT.

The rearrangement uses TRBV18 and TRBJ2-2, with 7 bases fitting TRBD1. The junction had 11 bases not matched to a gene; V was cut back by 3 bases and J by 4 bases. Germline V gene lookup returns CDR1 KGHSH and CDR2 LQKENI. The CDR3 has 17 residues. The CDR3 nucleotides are TGTGCCAGCTCACCTCTCCGACAGGGAAGAGGCACCGGGGAGCTGTTTTTT. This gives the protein CASSPLRQGRGTGELFF.